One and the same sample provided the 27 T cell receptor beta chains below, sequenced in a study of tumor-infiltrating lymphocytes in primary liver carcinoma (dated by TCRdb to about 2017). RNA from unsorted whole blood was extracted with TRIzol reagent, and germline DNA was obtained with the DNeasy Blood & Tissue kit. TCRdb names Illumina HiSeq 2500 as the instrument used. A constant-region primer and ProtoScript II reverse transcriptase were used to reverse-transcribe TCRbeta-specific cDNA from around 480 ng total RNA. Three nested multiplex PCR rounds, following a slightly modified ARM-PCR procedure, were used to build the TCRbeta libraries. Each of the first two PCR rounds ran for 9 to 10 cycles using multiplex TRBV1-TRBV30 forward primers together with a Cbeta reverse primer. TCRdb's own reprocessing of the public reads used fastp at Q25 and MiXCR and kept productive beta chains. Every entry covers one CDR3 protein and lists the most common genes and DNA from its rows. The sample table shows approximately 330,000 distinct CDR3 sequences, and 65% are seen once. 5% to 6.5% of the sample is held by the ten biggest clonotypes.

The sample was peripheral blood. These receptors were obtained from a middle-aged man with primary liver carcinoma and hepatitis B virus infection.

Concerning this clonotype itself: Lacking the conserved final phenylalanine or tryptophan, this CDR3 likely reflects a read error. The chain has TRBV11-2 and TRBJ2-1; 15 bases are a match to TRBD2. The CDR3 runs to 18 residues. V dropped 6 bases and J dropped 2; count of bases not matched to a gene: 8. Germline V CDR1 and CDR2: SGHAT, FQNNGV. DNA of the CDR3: TGTGCCAGCAGTTCCGGGACTAGCGGGAGGTCAGCCTACAATGAGCAGTTCTTA. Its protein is CASSSGTSGRSAYNEQFL.

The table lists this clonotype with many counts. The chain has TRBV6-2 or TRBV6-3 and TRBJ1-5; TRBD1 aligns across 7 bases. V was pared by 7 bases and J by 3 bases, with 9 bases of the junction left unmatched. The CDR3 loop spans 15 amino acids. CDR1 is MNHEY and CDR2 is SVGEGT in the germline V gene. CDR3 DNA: TGTGCCAGCACCTTAAGGGGGCGGTTCAATCAGCCCCAGCATTTT. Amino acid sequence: CASTLRGRFNQPQHF.

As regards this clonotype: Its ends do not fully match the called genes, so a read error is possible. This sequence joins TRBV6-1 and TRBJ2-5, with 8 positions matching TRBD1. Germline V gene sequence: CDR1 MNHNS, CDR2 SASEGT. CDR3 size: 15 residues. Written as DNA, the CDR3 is TGTGCCAGCAGTGAAGTCAGGGGGCGCGAGGAGATCCAGTACTTC. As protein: CASSEVRGREEIQYF.

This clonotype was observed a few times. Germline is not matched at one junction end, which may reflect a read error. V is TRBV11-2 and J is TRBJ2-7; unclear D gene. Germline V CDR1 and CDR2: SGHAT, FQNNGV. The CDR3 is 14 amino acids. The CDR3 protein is CANSLNSLSYEQYF. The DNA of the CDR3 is TGTGCCAACAGCTTGAACAGCCTCTCCTACGAGCAGTATTTC.

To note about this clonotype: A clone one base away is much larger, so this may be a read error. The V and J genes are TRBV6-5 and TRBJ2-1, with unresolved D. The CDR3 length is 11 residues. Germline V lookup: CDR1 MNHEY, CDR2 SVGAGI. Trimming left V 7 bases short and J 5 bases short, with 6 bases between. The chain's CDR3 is CASTSDNEQFF. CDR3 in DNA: TGTGCCAGCACTTCCGACAATGAGCAGTTCTTC.

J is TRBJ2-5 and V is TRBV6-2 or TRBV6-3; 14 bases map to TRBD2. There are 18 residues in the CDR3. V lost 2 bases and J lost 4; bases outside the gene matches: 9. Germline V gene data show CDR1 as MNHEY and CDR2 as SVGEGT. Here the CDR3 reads CASSYDGTSGSGLETQYF. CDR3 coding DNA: TGTGCCAGCAGTTACGACGGGACTAGCGGGAGTGGCTTAGAGACCCAGTACTTC.

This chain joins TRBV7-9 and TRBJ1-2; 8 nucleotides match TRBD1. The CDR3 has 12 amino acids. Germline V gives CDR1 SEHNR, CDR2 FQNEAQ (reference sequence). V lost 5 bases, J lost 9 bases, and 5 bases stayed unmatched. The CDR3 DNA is TGTGCCAGCAGCCCGGACAGGGATAGCTACACCTTC. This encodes CASSPDRDSYTF.

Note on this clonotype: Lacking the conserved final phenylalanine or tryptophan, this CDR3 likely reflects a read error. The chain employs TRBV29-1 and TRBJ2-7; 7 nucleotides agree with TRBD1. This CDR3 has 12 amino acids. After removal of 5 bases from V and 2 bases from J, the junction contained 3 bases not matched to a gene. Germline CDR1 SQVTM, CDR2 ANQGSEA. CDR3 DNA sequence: TGCAGCGTTATGACAGGGCCCTACGAGCAGTACTTA. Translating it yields CSVMTGPYEQYL.

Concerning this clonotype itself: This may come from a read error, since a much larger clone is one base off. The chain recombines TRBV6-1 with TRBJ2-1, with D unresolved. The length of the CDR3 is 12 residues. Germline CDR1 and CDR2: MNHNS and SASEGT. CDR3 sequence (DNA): TGTGCCAGCATAGGCCCGAGGAATGTGCAGTTCTTC. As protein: CASIGPRNVQFF.

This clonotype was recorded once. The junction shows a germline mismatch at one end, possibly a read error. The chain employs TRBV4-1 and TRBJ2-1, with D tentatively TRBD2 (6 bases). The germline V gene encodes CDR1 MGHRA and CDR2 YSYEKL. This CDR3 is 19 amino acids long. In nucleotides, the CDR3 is TGCGCCAGCAGCCAAGATTGGGGTACTATCGGGAGCTCCTACAGTGAGCAGTTCTTC. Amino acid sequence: CASSQDWGTIGSSYSEQFF.

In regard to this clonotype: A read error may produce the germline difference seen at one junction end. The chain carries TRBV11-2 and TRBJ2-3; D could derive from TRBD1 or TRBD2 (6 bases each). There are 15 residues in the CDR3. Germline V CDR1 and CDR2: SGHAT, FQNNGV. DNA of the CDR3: TGTGCCAGCAGCTTACTCGGAGGGGGTGGAGATGCGCAGTATTTT. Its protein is CASSLLGGGGDAQYF.

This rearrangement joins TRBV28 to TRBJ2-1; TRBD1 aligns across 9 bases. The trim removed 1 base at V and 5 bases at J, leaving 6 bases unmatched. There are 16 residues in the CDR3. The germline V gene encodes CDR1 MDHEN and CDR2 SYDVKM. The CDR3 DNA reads TGTGCCAGCAGTTTATACAGGACAGGGGTCAACAATGAGCAGTTCTTC. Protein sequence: CASSLYRTGVNNEQFF.

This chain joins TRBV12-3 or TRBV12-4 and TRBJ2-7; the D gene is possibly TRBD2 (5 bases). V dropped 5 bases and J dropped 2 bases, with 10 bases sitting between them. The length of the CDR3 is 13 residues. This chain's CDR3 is CASSLREPYEQYF. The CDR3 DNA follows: TGTGCCAGCAGTCTCCGGGAACCCTACGAGCAGTACTTC.

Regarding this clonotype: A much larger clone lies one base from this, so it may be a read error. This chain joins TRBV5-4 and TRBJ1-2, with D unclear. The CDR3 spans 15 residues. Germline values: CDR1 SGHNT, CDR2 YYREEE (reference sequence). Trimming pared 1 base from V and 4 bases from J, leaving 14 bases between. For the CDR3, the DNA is TGTGCCAGCAGCTTGATGCAGGCGCGAATCTATGGCTACACCTTC. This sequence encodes CASSLMQARIYGYTF. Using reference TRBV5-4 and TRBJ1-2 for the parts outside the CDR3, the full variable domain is ETGVTQSPTHLIKTRGQQVTLRCSSQSGHNTVSWYQQALGQGPQFIFQYYREEENGRGNFPPRFSGLQFPNYSSELNVNALELDDSALYLCASSLMQARIYGYTFGSGTRLTVV.

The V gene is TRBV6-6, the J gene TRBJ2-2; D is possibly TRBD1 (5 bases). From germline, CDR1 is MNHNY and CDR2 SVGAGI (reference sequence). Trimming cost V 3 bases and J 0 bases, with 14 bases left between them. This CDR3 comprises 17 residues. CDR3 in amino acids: CASSYPPTAPNTGELFF. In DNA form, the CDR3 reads TGTGCCAGCAGTTATCCACCGACAGCCCCGAACACCGGGGAGCTGTTTTTT.

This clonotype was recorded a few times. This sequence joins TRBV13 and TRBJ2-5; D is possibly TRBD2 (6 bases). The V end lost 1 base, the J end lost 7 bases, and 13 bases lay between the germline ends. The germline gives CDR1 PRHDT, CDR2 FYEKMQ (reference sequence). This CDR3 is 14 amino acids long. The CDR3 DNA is TGTGCCAGCAGCTTAGAGGAGGGGTACAGGACCCAGTACTTC. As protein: CASSLEEGYRTQYF.

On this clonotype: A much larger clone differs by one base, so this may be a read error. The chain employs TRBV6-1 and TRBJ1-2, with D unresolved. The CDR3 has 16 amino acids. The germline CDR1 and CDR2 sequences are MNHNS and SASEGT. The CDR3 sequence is CACSDAVARLNYGYTF. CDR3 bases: TGTGCCTGCAGTGACGCAGTAGCCAGACTTAACTATGGCTACACCTTC.

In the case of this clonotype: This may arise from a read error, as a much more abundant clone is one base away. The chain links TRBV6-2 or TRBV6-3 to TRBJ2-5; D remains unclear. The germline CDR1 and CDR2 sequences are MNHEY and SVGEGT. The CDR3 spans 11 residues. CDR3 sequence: CASSYSEIQYF. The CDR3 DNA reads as TGTGCCAGCAGTTACTCGGAGATCCAGTACTTC.

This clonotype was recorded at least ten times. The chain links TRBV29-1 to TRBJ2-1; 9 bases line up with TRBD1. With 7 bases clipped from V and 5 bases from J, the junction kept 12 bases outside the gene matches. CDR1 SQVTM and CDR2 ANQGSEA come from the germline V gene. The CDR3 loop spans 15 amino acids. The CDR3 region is CSAGGPGQGHNEQFF. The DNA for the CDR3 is TGCAGCGCTGGGGGTCCGGGACAGGGTCACAATGAGCAGTTCTTC.

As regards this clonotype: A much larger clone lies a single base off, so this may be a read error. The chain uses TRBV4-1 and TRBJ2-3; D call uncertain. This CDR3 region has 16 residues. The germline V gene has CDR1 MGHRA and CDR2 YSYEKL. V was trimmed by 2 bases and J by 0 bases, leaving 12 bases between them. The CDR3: CASSQHLGFSTDTQYF. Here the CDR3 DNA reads TGCGCCAGCAGCCAACATTTGGGATTTAGCACAGATACGCAGTATTTT.

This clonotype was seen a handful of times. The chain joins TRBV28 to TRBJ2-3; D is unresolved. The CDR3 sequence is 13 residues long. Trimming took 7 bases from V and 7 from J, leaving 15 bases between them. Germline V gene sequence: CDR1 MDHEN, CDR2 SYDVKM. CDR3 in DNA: TGTGCCAGCACCGAGACCCGGCCTTATACGCAGTATTTT. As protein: CASTETRPYTQYF.

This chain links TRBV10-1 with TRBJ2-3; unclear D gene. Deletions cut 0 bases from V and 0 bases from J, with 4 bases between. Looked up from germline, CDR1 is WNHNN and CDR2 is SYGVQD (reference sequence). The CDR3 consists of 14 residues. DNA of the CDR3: TGCGCCAGCAGTGAGTCCGCTAGCACAGATACGCAGTATTTT. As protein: CASSESASTDTQYF.

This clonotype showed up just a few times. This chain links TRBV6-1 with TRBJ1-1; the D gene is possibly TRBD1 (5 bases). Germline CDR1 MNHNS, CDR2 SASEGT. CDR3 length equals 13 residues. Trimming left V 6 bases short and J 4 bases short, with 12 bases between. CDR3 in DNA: TGTGCCAGCAGCCGACAGAGCTTCACTGAAGCTTTCTTT. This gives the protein CASSRQSFTEAFF.

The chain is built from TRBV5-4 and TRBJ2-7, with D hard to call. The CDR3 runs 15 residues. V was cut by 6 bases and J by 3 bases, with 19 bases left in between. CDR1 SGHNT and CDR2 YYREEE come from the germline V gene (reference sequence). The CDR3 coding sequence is TGTGCCAGCACCCCATCGCGGCTAGGAGACTACGAGCAGTACTTC. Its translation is CASTPSRLGDYEQYF.

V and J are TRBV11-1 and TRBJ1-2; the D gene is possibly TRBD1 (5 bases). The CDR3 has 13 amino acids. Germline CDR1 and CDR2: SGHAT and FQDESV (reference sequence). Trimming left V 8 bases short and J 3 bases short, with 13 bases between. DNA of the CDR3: TGTGCCAGCCGCCACGTACAGGACTATGGCTACACCTTC. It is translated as CASRHVQDYGYTF.

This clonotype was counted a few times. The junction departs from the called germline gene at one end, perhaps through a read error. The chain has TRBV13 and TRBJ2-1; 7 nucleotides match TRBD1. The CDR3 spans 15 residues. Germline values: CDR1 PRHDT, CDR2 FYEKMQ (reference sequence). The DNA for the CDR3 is TGTGTCAGCAGCCAGGACAGGAGCTCCTACAATGAGCAGTTCTTC. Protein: CVSSQDRSSYNEQFF.

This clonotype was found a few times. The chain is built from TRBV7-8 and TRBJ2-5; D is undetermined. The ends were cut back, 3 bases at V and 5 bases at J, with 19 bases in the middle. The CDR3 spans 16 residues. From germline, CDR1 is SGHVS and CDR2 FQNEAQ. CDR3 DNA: TGTGCCAGCAGCTTTTTTCGGCTCTACCAAGCGGAGACCCAGTACTTC. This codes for CASSFFRLYQAETQYF. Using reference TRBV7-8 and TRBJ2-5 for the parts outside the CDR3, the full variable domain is GAGVSQSPRYKVAKRGQDVALRCDPISGHVSLFWYQQALGQGPEFLTYFQNEAQLDKSGLPSDRFFAERPEGSVSTLKIQRTQQEDSAVYLCASSFFRLYQAETQYFGPGTRLLVL.